Listed below are T cell receptor beta chains from one sample, sequenced in a study of CD8 T cells in Susac syndrome. MiXCR, applied by TCRdb to the immunoSEQ multiplex PCR reads, yields one record per CDR3 protein. The sample has 200,000 or so distinct CDR3 sequences, about 94% seen once; the top ten hold 0.098%. Sequenced: CD4+ T cells from PBMCs. Receptor source: a human donor with Susac syndrome. Each CDR3 is given without its conserved first and last residue.

V: TRBV7-2
J: TRBJ1-1
CDR3: ASSLSRTGAF

V: TRBV30
J: TRBJ2-7
CDR3: AWSVLREQY

V: TRBV3-1
J: TRBJ1-2
CDR3: ASSQPGVDGYT

V: TRBV7-9
J: TRBJ1-4
CDR3: ASRPRADINEKLF

V: TRBV7-9
J: TRBJ2-7
CDR3: ASSYVGLAYEQY

V: TRBV28
J: TRBJ2-7
CDR3: ASSPGLAPHYEQY

V: TRBV11-2
J: TRBJ2-3
CDR3: ASSLGLQDFTDTQY

V: TRBV30
J: TRBJ1-1
CDR3: AWRKTGGTEAF

V: TRBV4-2
J: TRBJ2-7
CDR3: ASSQRATHYEQY

V: TRBV30
J: TRBJ2-1
CDR3: AWSGDSLYEQF

V: TRBV30
J: TRBJ1-3
CDR3: AWTGGDSGNTIY